This TCR beta chain was found in a study of CD8 T cells in ankylosing spondylitis. Concerning this clonotype: Its antigen is unidentified.

The CDR3 runs to 13 residues. Trimming cost V 0 bases and J 5 bases, with 8 bases left between them. CDR1 and CDR2 from the germline V gene are SQVTM and ANQGSEA. Using its own MiXCR run on the 5' RACE reads, TCRdb lists one record per CDR3 protein. The sample includes 670,000 or so distinct CDR3 sequences, 19% of them seen just once. The study's findings and limits: A TCR beta motif of eight highly homologous variants appeared characteristic of ankylosing spondylitis blood. The authors found the disease-linked clones to be CD8+ and relatively rare in peripheral blood. There were earlier reports of some motif variants in reactive arthritis synovial fluid and blood.

The sequencing input was blood, either unsorted or a sorted T cell fraction (not recorded which). This chain joins TRBV29-1 and TRBJ1-3; D uncertain. The receptor's source is a male donor with ankylosing spondylitis. DNA of the CDR3: TGCAGCGTTGAAGAGCCCTGGAGAAACACCATATATTTT. Its translation is CSVEEPWRNTIYF.